Listed here are 6 T cell receptor beta chains from one sample, sequenced in a study of untreated major depressive disorder. The data were produced by immunoSEQ multiplex PCR, yet TCRdb's version contains in-frame clones alone and is incomplete. The sample has under 30,000 clones, roughly nine tenths seen once; the top ten hold 0.7% to 0.85%. Study-wide results and limits: Compared with controls, depressed patients showed more TRBV05-01 (Vbeta 5.1) usage in CD4+ T cells.

No antigen is known for these receptors. The sample taken for sequencing was CD4+ T cells from PBMCs. The source is a woman between 25 and 40 years old with major depressive disorder.

This chain connects TRBV7-9 to TRBJ1-6; no clear D gene. The germline gives CDR1 SEHNR, CDR2 FQNEAQ (reference sequence). The V gene lost 3 bases and the J gene lost 5 bases, with 5 bases spanning the gap. This CDR3 comprises 13 residues. CDR3 coding DNA: TGTGCCAGCAGCTTCGGGGATAATTCACCCCTCCACTTT. Its protein product is CASSFGDNSPLHF.

V usage is TRBV28 and J usage is TRBJ1-1; TRBD1 might be the D (5 bases). V shed 4 bases and J shed 1 base, with 10 bases lying between them. The CDR3 length is 14 residues. CDR1 and CDR2 (germline): MDHEN, SYDVKM. CDR3 nucleotides: TGTGCCAGCAGTTCATTCCAGGGGAACACTGAAGCTTTCTTT. Amino acids: CASSSFQGNTEAFF. The variable domain in full, with the rest retrieved from reference TRBV28 and TRBJ1-1, is DVKVTQSSRYLVKRTGEKVFLECVQDMDHENMFWYRQDPGLGLRLIYFSYDVKMKEKGDIPEGYSVSREKKERFSLILESASTNQTSMYLCASSSFQGNTEAFFGQGTRLTVV.

About this clone itself: An end of the junction does not agree with germline; a read error may underlie this. This chain links TRBV29-1 with TRBJ1-1, with 7 bases fitting TRBD1. This CDR3 contains 11 residues. Germline V gene sequence: CDR1 SQVTM, CDR2 ANQGSEA. The CDR3 DNA reads as TGCAGCGCCGGGACAGCTTATACTCCCTTATTT. It codes for CSAGTAYTPLF.

The V gene is TRBV10-2, the J gene TRBJ2-7, with TRBD2 identical over 7 bases. Germline V gene lookup returns CDR1 WSHSY and CDR2 SAAADI. The CDR3 length is 16 residues. With 2 bases clipped from V and 4 bases from J, the junction kept 11 bases outside the gene matches. The CDR3 sequence: CASSEGGVWGGYEQYF. In DNA, the CDR3 is TGCGCCAGCAGTGAGGGTGGCGTTTGGGGGGGGTACGAGCAGTACTTC.

This chain connects TRBV2 to TRBJ2-2, with a possible D match to TRBD1 (6 bases). The germline V gene encodes CDR1 SNHLY and CDR2 FYNNEI. V was trimmed by 7 bases and J by 0 bases, leaving 12 bases between them. The CDR3 spans 15 residues. The CDR3: CASTVAGANTGELFF. CDR3 in DNA: TGTGCCAGCACCGTGGCAGGGGCGAACACCGGGGAGCTGTTTTTT.

The chain is built from TRBV29-1 and TRBJ2-3; 7 positions agree with TRBD2. V lost 4 bases, J lost 4 bases, and 8 bases stayed unmatched. The CDR3 contains 14 residues. Germline V CDR1 and CDR2: SQVTM, ANQGSEA. CDR3: CSVGSSGVPDTQYF. In nucleotides, the CDR3 is TGCAGCGTTGGTTCGAGCGGGGTCCCAGATACGCAGTATTTT.